This is a list of T cell receptor beta chains from one sample in a study of regulatory T cells in long-lasting Graves disease. TCRdb re-derived calls from the multiplex PCR reads in MiXCR, one entry per CDR3 protein. Among more than 350,000 distinct CDR3 sequences listed, around 20% were seen once. The sequenced sample was peripheral blood mononuclear cells (PBMCs), obtained when the disease was refractory, from a patient treated with antithyroid drugs. These receptors were obtained from a female donor with Graves disease. Each CDR3 is given with its conserved first and last residue. A D gene is named only where the DNA matches it firmly. Only part of the rows carry a size: once, few, many, or a class if the clone is expanded.

v_gene,j_gene,abundance,len,d_gene,CDR3nt,CDR3aa
TRBV5-1,TRBJ2-4,few,17,.,TGCGCCAGCAGCTTGTCAAGTATCGAGGGCCCGAGCCATGAACAGTACTTC,CASSLSSIEGPSHEQYF
TRBV28,TRBJ1-1,many,14,TRBD1,TGTGCCAGCAGTTTGACAGGGTTGAACACTGAAGCTTTCTTT,CASSLTGLNTEAFF
TRBV9,TRBJ1-1,.,12,.,TGTGCCAGCAGCGGGAGTAACACTGAAGCTTTCTTT,CASSGSNTEAFF
TRBV2,TRBJ1-5,many,13,.,TGTGCCAGCAGGCGCAGGGGCAATCAGCCCCAGCATTTT,CASRRRGNQPQHF
TRBV2,TRBJ1-2,many,13,.,TGTGCCAGCTCGTCCGCCTTCAACTATGGCTACACCTTC,CASSSAFNYGYTF
TRBV11-2,TRBJ2-7,.,16,TRBD2,TGTGCCAGCAGCTCCTTCGGACTAGCGGGAGGGTACGAGCAGTACTTC,CASSSFGLAGGYEQYF
TRBV30,TRBJ2-7,few,17,TRBD2,TGTGCCTGGAGTTCGAACCCTAGCGGGAGGACTAGCTACGAGCAGTACTTC,CAWSSNPSGRTSYEQYF
TRBV3-1,TRBJ2-5,many,17,TRBD2,TGTGCCAGCAGCCACTGGGGCCTAGCGGGGGATCAAGAGACCCAGTACTTC,CASSHWGLAGDQETQYF
TRBV12-3/TRBV12-4,TRBJ2-7,many,16,TRBD2,TGTGCCAGCAGTCCACTCTGGACTAGCGGGAGCTACGAGCAGTACTTC,CASSPLWTSGSYEQYF
TRBV5-1,TRBJ1-1,.,17,TRBD1,TGCGCCAGCAGCCCTCGAGGGACAGGGGCTTTGAACACTGAAGCTTTCTTT,CASSPRGTGALNTEAFF
TRBV29-1,TRBJ2-1,.,14,TRBD1,TGCAGCGCTAAGGGACAGAGCTCCTACAATGAGCAGTTCTTC,CSAKGQSSYNEQFF
TRBV7-2,TRBJ2-3,few,11,.,TGTGCCAGCAGCTCGCGGGATACGCAGTATTTT,CASSSRDTQYF
TRBV2,TRBJ2-1,.,14,TRBD2,TGTGCCAGCAGTGAGTCTAGCGGTCCTACAGAGCAGTTCTTC,CASSESSGPTEQFF
TRBV14,TRBJ1-5,few,13,.,TGTGCCAGCAGCCCAGGGATTCACCAGCCCCAGCATTTT,CASSPGIHQPQHF
TRBV10-3,TRBJ1-4,many,14,.,TGTGCCACCAAGGGGACTGCGAAGACGGAAAAACTGTTTTTT,CATKGTAKTEKLFF
TRBV5-1,TRBJ2-3,once,14,.,TGCGCCAGCAGCTTAGCGGTGGGATCCGATACGCAGTATTTT,CASSLAVGSDTQYF
TRBV6-4,TRBJ2-2,few,14,.,TGTGTCACCTCGGGGGAATTCAACACCGGGGAGCTGTTTTTT,CVTSGEFNTGELFF
TRBV7-9,TRBJ2-7,.,14,.,TGTGCCAGCAGCTTAGGAGGGGCCGACTACGAGCAGTACTTC,CASSLGGADYEQYF